This T cell receptor (beta chain) was recovered during a study of T cell changes during pregnancy in multiple sclerosis. V lost 5 bases and J lost 0, with 13 bases in between. Germline CDR1 and CDR2: SEHNR and FQNEAQ (reference sequence). The CDR3 runs to 15 residues. Measured with immunoSEQ multiplex PCR; TCRdb has only the in-frame clones, and not every one. Among 50,000 to 60,000 clones listed, around nine tenths were seen once. J is TRBJ1-1 and V is TRBV7-9; D gene uncertain. The sample consisted of CD4+ T cells from peripheral blood mononuclear cells, taken in the second trimester of pregnancy. The source of this sequence is a female donor with multiple sclerosis, enrolled in a pregnancy study. CDR3 protein: CASSRRTGMNTEAFF. CDR3 DNA sequence: TGTGCCAGCAGCCGACGGACGGGGATGAACACTGAAGCTTTCTTT.